The text below deals with one TCR beta chain. The clone's antigen remains unknown. Per-nucleotide qualities are absent, and no much larger clonotype sits a single base away. The data derive from a study of blood T cell repertoires in COVID-19 (dated by TCRdb to the early 2020s). At the level of the whole study: Samples from collaborators originated in the United States, Italy and Spain and spanned both the acute and convalescent phases of COVID-19. The material from the prospective study consisted of cDNA or gDNA derived from T cells, B-cell-depleted T cells, or PBMCs. The sample metadata nearly always contained a de-identified subject ID, COVID-19 status, age in years and sex. Subjects who had been exposed to COVID-19, were actively infected with it, or had recovered from it provided the deeply sampled blood TCRbeta repertoires that made up the dataset. The samples were drawn from two sources: the first 160 participants of the ongoing ImmuneRACE study, and 1,254 subjects contributed by 6 global collaborators. The repertoires were released in a freely available public database intended as a resource for research on the immune response to SARS-CoV-2. HLA class I and class II types, where available, came from metadata supplied by the sample provider rather than from assay-based typing.

General study outcomes and caveats: The amount of clinical and demographic metadata varied by source and participant and was provided uncurated.

Looking up the germline V gene (reference sequence) yields CDR1 MNHNY and CDR2 SVGAGI. Trimmed from V: 2 bases; trimmed from J: 2 bases; junction bases lacking a gene match: 2. Counted from cysteine to phenylalanine, this CDR3 has 16 amino acids. Left in the record is the CDR3 DNA by itself, 48 bases read in frame from the first base. One collaborating source in Seattle enrolled patients while the patients were actively infected and followed the patients over time throughout the course of disease. Collaborating institutions collected whole blood in K2EDTA tubes following their own protocols. Collaborator samples were shipped for TCRbeta analysis as frozen whole blood, isolated PBMCs, or DNA extracted from either sample type. TCRbeta CDR3 regions were amplified from genomic DNA using the immunoSEQ Assay, a bias-controlled multiplex PCR. On the study's bioinformatics: Within the assay, amplification of reference gene primers was used to estimate how many nucleated cells each sample contained. To quantify the absolute abundance of each unique TCRbeta CDR3 rearrangement, sequence reads were collapsed and filtered. Productive Simpson clonality was computed per sample as the square root of Simpson's diversity index over productive rearrangements. TCRdb took this table from immuneACCESS and kept in-frame rearrangements with V and J called. Such tables lack part of the clones; where checked against another copy, unresolved V genes explain under half of the gap, and the rest is unexplained. D and trimming come from the DNA, and the V and J calls and clone size come from that table. Across this sample there are about 440,000 clones, with about 91% seen only once. The top ten clones comprise over 10% of the sample.

This TCR derives from a woman in her forties or fifties with COVID-19, enrolled during active disease. The chain is encoded by TRBV6-6 joined to TRBJ2-3; a stretch of 12 junction bases matches TRBD2. Material: peripheral blood. This receptor carries the CDR3 CASSYGLAGTTDTQYF. In nucleotides, the sequence is TGTGCCAGCAGTTACGGACTAGCGGGAACCACAGATACGCAGTATTTT.